Shown below are 27 T cell receptor beta chains from a single sample sequenced in a study of high-grade serous ovarian cancer treatment subgroups. Tumor samples were obtained before definitive surgery or chemotherapy. Only in-frame clones appear in the TCRdb table, and some are missing; sequencing was by immunoSEQ multiplex PCR. There are some 4,400 clones in the sample; 75% to 80% occur only once, and about a tenth lies in the top ten. Sequencing used tumor tissue. The receptors stem from a human donor with high-grade serous ovarian cancer.

The rearrangement uses TRBV7-9 and TRBJ2-5; 9 positions agree with TRBD2. Per the germline V gene, CDR1 is SEHNR and CDR2 is FQNEAQ (reference sequence). There are 15 residues in the CDR3. V was clipped by 1 base and J by 0 bases; unmatched bases: 0. CDR3 amino acids: CASSLGLADQETQYF. The CDR3 DNA is TGTGCCAGCAGCTTAGGACTAGCGGACCAAGAGACCCAGTACTTC.

The chain joins TRBV28 to TRBJ1-1; the D gene is possibly TRBD1 (6 bases). V lost 9 bases, J lost 4 bases, and 21 bases lay in between. Germline values: CDR1 MDHEN, CDR2 SYDVKM. The CDR3 sequence is 15 residues long. This CDR3 is CASTLGGAGRTEAFF. The CDR3, as DNA: TGTGCCAGTACCCTCGGGGGCGCGGGGCGCACTGAAGCTTTCTTT.

This chain links TRBV18 with TRBJ2-7, with 12 nucleotides matching TRBD2. V shed 3 bases and J 7 bases; nucleotides not matched to a gene: 4. In germline, CDR1 is KGHSH, CDR2 LQKENI. The CDR3 is 14 residues long. The CDR3 is CASSPGLAGGEQYF. DNA for the CDR3: TGTGCCAGCTCACCTGGGCTAGCGGGAGGGGAGCAGTACTTC. The full variable domain, with the rest looked up from reference TRBV18 and TRBJ2-7, is NAGVMQNPRHLVRRRGQEARLRCSPMKGHSHVYWYRQLPEEGLKFMVYLQKENIIDESGMPKERFSAEFPKEGPSILRIQQVVRGDSAAYFCASSPGLAGGEQYFGPGTRLTVT.

This clone appeared a single time. The J gene is TRBJ1-1, the V gene TRBV5-4; D might be TRBD1 (6 bases). Germline V lookup: CDR1 SGHNT, CDR2 YYREEE (reference sequence). This CDR3 has 13 residues. The V end lost 4 bases, the J end lost 4 bases, and 11 bases lay between the germline ends. CDR3 region: CASSRKGGTEAFF. The CDR3 DNA reads TGTGCCAGCAGCCGGAAGGGGGGCACTGAAGCTTTCTTT.

The rearrangement joins TRBV7-1 to TRBJ2-5; 12 bases are shared with TRBD2. TRBV7-1 is annotated as an ORF whose role is uncertain. The V segment lost 5 bases and the J segment 4 bases; nucleotides outside the gene matches: 11. The CDR3 consists of 17 residues. The DNA of the CDR3 is TGTGCCAGCAGCCCCTCTTCGACTAGCGGGAGAGGAGAGACCCAGTACTTC. As protein: CASSPSSTSGRGETQYF.

The genes are TRBV7-9 and TRBJ1-5; no firm D call. CDR3 size: 15 residues. Trimming left V 1 base short and J 1 base short, with 8 bases between. Germline V lookup: CDR1 SEHNR, CDR2 FQNEAQ (reference sequence). This CDR3 is CASSLGLGSNQPQHF. CDR3 DNA sequence: TGTGCCAGCAGCTTAGGTCTGGGGAGCAATCAGCCCCAGCATTTT.

The chain joins TRBV4-1 to TRBJ2-1; D is ambiguous. CDR3 length equals 11 residues. V was pared by 2 bases and J by 10 bases, with 6 bases between. The germline V gene encodes CDR1 MGHRA and CDR2 YSYEKL. CDR3 sequence reads: CASSQSWEQFF. The CDR3 DNA follows: TGCGCCAGCAGCCAAAGTTGGGAGCAGTTCTTC.

This chain links TRBV5-1 with TRBJ2-3, with D perhaps given as TRBD1 or TRBD2 (5 bases each). The V gene lost 0 bases and the J gene lost 5 bases, with 10 bases spanning the gap. This CDR3 has 14 amino acids. From germline, CDR1 is SGHRS and CDR2 YFSETQ. CDR3 nucleotide sequence: TGCGCCAGCAGCTTGGGAGGGGTAGGAGATACGCAGTATTTT. Translation gives CASSLGGVGDTQYF.

The chain recombines TRBV6-4 with TRBJ1-1, with D possibly matching TRBD1 (5 bases). Germline CDR1 is MRHNA and CDR2 is SNTAGT. The CDR3 loop spans 14 amino acids. V lost 3 bases to trimming and J lost 4 bases, with 12 bases between them. In DNA form, the CDR3 reads TGTGCCAGCAGTGAGGGGGAGGGCGGCACTGAAGCTTTCTTT. Residues: CASSEGEGGTEAFF.

The genes are TRBV2 and TRBJ2-1; maybe TRBD1 (5 bases). Germline CDR1 SNHLY, CDR2 FYNNEI. The V gene lost 6 bases and the J gene lost 6 bases, with 18 bases spanning the gap. The CDR3 extends over 15 amino acids. The CDR3 region has the DNA TGTGCCAGCAGAGGCAGACTGGGGCATGGCAATGAGCAGTTCTTC. Residues: CASRGRLGHGNEQFF. Based on the CDR3 plus reference TRBV2 and TRBJ2-1, the full variable domain is EPEVTQTPSHQVTQMGQEVILRCVPISNHLYFYWYRQILGQKVEFLVSFYNNEISEKSEIFDDQFSVERPDGSNFTLKIRSTKLEDSAMYFCASRGRLGHGNEQFFGPGTRLTVL.

This chain links TRBV28 with TRBJ1-3; 8 positions match TRBD1. The CDR3 length is 16 residues. Germline trimming cut 6 bases from V and 0 bases from J; bases unmatched to any gene: 7. Germline CDR1 reads MDHEN; CDR2 reads SYDVKM. CDR3 coding DNA: TGTGCCAGCAGCTCGGGACAGGTCTTCTCTGGAAACACCATATATTTT. Amino acid sequence: CASSSGQVFSGNTIYF. The whole variable domain, filled in from reference TRBV28 and TRBJ1-3, reads DVKVTQSSRYLVKRTGEKVFLECVQDMDHENMFWYRQDPGLGLRLIYFSYDVKMKEKGDIPEGYSVSREKKERFSLILESASTNQTSMYLCASSSGQVFSGNTIYFGEGSWLTVV.

The chain combines TRBV2 with TRBJ1-5; D remains unclear. V dropped 3 bases and J dropped 4 bases, with 7 bases sitting between them. The CDR3 has 13 amino acids. CDR1 and CDR2 from the germline V gene are SNHLY and FYNNEI. The CDR3 bases are TGTGCCAGCAGTGAGTGGGAGAATCAGCCCCAGCATTTT. This sequence encodes CASSEWENQPQHF.

The chain couples TRBV15 to TRBJ2-5, with D perhaps matching TRBD1 or TRBD2 (6 bases each). The length of the CDR3 is 14 residues. CDR1 LNHNV and CDR2 YYDKDF come from the germline V gene (reference sequence). Trimming took 5 bases from V and 5 from J, leaving 15 bases between them. CDR3 bases: TGTGCCACCAGCCTAAAGGGGGGTGGGGAGACCCAGTACTTC. Its protein product is CATSLKGGGETQYF. Full variable domain (rest looked up from reference TRBV15 and TRBJ2-5): DAMVIQNPRYQVTQFGKPVTLSCSQTLNHNVMYWYQQKSSQAPKLLFHYYDKDFNNEADTPDNFQSRRPNTSFCFLDIRSPGLGDTAMYLCATSLKGGGETQYFGPGTRLLVL.

The V and J genes are TRBV7-2 and TRBJ2-7; TRBD1 aligns across 8 bases. The germline V gene encodes CDR1 SGHTA and CDR2 FQGNSA. This CDR3 is built from 16 residues. V lost 5 bases to trimming and J lost 2 bases; unmatched junction nucleotides: 11. This CDR3 is CASSPTVGQGTYEQYF. CDR3 bases: TGTGCCAGCAGCCCCACCGTAGGACAGGGTACCTACGAGCAGTACTTC.

This clone was seen only once. The rearrangement uses TRBV7-2 and TRBJ2-7, with 13 bases fitting TRBD2. The CDR3 is made up of 16 amino acids. The V gene end was trimmed by 5 bases and the J gene end by 3 bases; junction bases not matched to a gene: 7. From germline, CDR1 is SGHTA and CDR2 FQGNSA. This CDR3 reads CASSPGLAGDLYEQYF. CDR3 in DNA: TGTGCCAGCAGCCCTGGACTAGCGGGGGACCTCTACGAGCAGTACTTC.

This chain uses TRBV28 with TRBJ1-2; D remains ambiguous. Germline V gene data show CDR1 as MDHEN and CDR2 as SYDVKM. The CDR3 extends over 14 amino acids. V was pared by 6 bases and J by 2 bases, with 13 bases between. CDR3 protein: CASRLRTENYGYTF. Written as DNA, the CDR3 is TGTGCCAGCAGACTTAGAACAGAGAACTATGGCTACACCTTC.

The chain recombines TRBV7-2 with TRBJ2-7; the D gene is possibly TRBD1 (5 bases). Germline lookup yields CDR1 SGHTA and CDR2 FQGNSA. V lost 3 bases and J lost 0, with 12 bases in between. The CDR3 is 15 amino acids. CDR3 nucleotides: TGTGCCAGCAGCTTGATGGGGCTTACCTCCTACGAGCAGTACTTC. Translating it yields CASSLMGLTSYEQYF.

V usage is TRBV28 and J usage is TRBJ2-7; 7 bases map to TRBD1. The CDR3 has 14 amino acids. Unmatched junction bases numbered 10, after V lost 11 bases and J lost 0 bases. Looked up from germline, CDR1 is MDHEN and CDR2 is SYDVKM. CDR3 amino acids: CAVKPQGSSYEQYF. CDR3 in DNA: TGTGCCGTCAAACCACAGGGGAGCTCCTACGAGCAGTACTTC. Supplemented by reference TRBV28 and TRBJ2-7, the full variable domain reads DVKVTQSSRYLVKRTGEKVFLECVQDMDHENMFWYRQDPGLGLRLIYFSYDVKMKEKGDIPEGYSVSREKKERFSLILESASTNQTSMYLCAVKPQGSSYEQYFGPGTRLTVT.

The chain couples TRBV6-5 to TRBJ2-1; maybe TRBD2 (5 bases). V lost 2 bases to trimming and J lost 2 bases, with 10 bases between them. The CDR3 sequence is 15 residues long. Germline V gene lookup returns CDR1 MNHEY and CDR2 SVGAGI. CDR3 DNA sequence: TGTGCCAGCAGTTACGCCAGCGGAGCCTACAATGAGCAGTTCTTC. Translated: CASSYASGAYNEQFF.

The chain links TRBV5-1 to TRBJ2-5; TRBD1 matches at 7 bases. This CDR3 is built from 14 residues. V lost 6 bases to trimming and J lost 4 bases; unmatched junction nucleotides: 9. CDR1 and CDR2 from the germline V gene are SGHRS and YFSETQ. CDR3 sequence reads: CASKSLTGRETQYF. CDR3 bases: TGCGCCAGCAAGTCCTTGACAGGGCGAGAGACCCAGTACTTC.

This clone was found a few times. This chain links TRBV7-8 with TRBJ1-2; D gene ambiguous. The germline CDR1 and CDR2 sequences are SGHVS and FQNEAQ. Trimming pared 5 bases from V and 4 bases from J, leaving 29 bases between. The CDR3 is 19 residues long. The DNA of the CDR3 is TGTGCCAGCAGCGCGGTGCTGACACCCGTGGCCGATTGGCGCTATGGCTACACCTTC. Amino acid sequence: CASSAVLTPVADWRYGYTF.

The rearrangement joins TRBV5-1 to TRBJ2-3, with 10 positions matching TRBD1. This CDR3 region has 15 residues. From germline, CDR1 is SGHRS and CDR2 YFSETQ. J lost 3 bases, V lost 0 bases, and 1 base had no gene match. The CDR3 bases are TGCGCCAGCAGCTTGGAGGGACAGGGGACAGATACGCAGTATTTT. Translating it yields CASSLEGQGTDTQYF.

The chain carries TRBV5-4 and TRBJ2-7, with TRBD2 matching over 10 bases. The V segment lost 5 bases and the J segment 2 bases; nucleotides outside the gene matches: 7. Germline V gene data show CDR1 as SGHNT and CDR2 as YYREEE (reference sequence). The CDR3 consists of 15 residues. As DNA, the CDR3 is TGTGCCAGCAGTTCTGGACTAGCGGATACCTACGAGCAGTACTTC. This sequence encodes CASSSGLADTYEQYF.

The chain combines TRBV9 with TRBJ2-3, with TRBD2 matching over 14 bases. In germline, CDR1 is SGDLS, CDR2 YYNGEE. The CDR3 is 16 amino acids. The V gene end was trimmed by 3 bases and the J gene end by 3 bases; junction bases not matched to a gene: 3. The CDR3 loop is CASSATSGRATDTQYF. The CDR3 nucleotides are TGTGCCAGCAGCGCGACTAGCGGGAGGGCAACAGATACGCAGTATTTT.

The J gene is TRBJ1-5, the V gene TRBV7-2; possibly TRBD1 for D (5 bases). The CDR3 consists of 15 residues. V was clipped by 2 bases and J by 5 bases, with 13 bases between them. From germline, CDR1 is SGHTA and CDR2 FQGNSA. This CDR3 is CASSLQALGDQPQHF. In DNA form, the CDR3 reads TGTGCCAGCAGCTTACAGGCCTTGGGGGATCAGCCCCAGCATTTT.

This rearrangement joins TRBV6-6 to TRBJ2-1; 10 bases match TRBD2. From germline, CDR1 is MNHNY and CDR2 SVGAGI (reference sequence). The CDR3 contains 14 residues. Trimming removed 8 bases from V and 3 bases from J; junction bases left unmatched: 4. CDR3 loop: CASYERGGYNEQFF. CDR3 nucleotide sequence: TGTGCCAGCTACGAGCGGGGGGGCTACAATGAGCAGTTCTTC.

By share, this clone ranks as large. The V and J genes are TRBV9 and TRBJ2-1; 10 nucleotides agree with TRBD2. Trimming at V came to 4 bases and at J to 2 bases, leaving 6 bases not matched to a gene. The CDR3 extends over 16 amino acids. Germline CDR1 reads SGDLS; CDR2 reads YYNGEE. In DNA, the CDR3 is TGTGCCAGCAGCCACCCAACTAGCGGGGCCTACAATGAGCAGTTCTTC. Residues: CASSHPTSGAYNEQFF.